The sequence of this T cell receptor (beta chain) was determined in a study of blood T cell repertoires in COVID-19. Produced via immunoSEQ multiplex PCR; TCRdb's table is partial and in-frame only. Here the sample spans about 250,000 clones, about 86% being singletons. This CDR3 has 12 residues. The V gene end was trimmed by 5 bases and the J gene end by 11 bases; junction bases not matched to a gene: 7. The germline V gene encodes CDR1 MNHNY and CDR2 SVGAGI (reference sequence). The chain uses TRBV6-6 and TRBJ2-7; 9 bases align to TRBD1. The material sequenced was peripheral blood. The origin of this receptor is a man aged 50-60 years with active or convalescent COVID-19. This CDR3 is CASSPSGQGEYF. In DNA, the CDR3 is TGTGCCAGCAGTCCCTCGGGACAGGGCGAGTACTTC.